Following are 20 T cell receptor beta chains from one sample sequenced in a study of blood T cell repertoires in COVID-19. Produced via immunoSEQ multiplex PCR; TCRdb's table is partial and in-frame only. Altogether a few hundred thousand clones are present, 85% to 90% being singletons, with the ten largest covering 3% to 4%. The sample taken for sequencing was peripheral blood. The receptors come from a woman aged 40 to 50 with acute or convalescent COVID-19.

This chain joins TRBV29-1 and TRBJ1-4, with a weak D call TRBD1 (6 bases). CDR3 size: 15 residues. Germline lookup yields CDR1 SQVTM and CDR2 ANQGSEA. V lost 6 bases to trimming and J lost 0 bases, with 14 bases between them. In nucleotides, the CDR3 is TGCAGCGTAGAACAGGGATTTGCAACTAATGAAAAACTGTTTTTT. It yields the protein CSVEQGFATNEKLFF. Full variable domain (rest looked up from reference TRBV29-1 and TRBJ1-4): SAVISQKPSRDICQRGTSLTIQCQVDSQVTMMFWYRQQPGQSLTLIATANQGSEATYESGFVIDKFPISRPNLTFSTLTVSNMSPEDSSIYLCSVEQGFATNEKLFFGSGTQLSVL.

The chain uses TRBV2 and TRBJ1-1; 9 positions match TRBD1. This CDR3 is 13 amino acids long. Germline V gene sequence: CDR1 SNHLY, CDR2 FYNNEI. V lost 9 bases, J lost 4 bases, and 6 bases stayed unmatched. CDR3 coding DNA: TGTGCCAGGACAGGGGGAAAGTCCACTGAAGCTTTCTTT. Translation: CARTGGKSTEAFF. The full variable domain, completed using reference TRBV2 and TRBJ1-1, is EPEVTQTPSHQVTQMGQEVILRCVPISNHLYFYWYRQILGQKVEFLVSFYNNEISEKSEIFDDQFSVERPDGSNFTLKIRSTKLEDSAMYFCARTGGKSTEAFFGQGTRLTVV.

The CDR3 nucleotides are TGTGCCAGCAGCTTAGGTTCAGTGACAAAGGATGGCTACACCTTC. Protein sequence: CASSLGSVTKDGYTF. This chain links TRBV7-9 with TRBJ1-2; D is unclear. Between the trimmed V and J ends, which lost 1 base and 6 bases, there was a span of 15 bases. This CDR3 is built from 15 residues. The germline V gene has CDR1 SEHNR and CDR2 FQNEAQ (reference sequence). The full variable domain, completed using reference TRBV7-9 and TRBJ1-2, is DTGVSQNPRHKITKRGQNVTFRCDPISEHNRLYWYRQTLGQGPEFLTYFQNEAQLEKSRLLSDRFSAERPKGSFSTLEIQRTEQGDSAMYLCASSLGSVTKDGYTFGSGTRLTVV.

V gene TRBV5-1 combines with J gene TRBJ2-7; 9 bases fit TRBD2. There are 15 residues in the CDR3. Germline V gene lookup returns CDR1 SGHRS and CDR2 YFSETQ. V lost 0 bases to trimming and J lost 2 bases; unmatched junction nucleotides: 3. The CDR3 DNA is TGCGCCAGCAGCTTGGGACTAGCGGAGACCTACGAGCAGTACGTC. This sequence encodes CASSLGLAETYEQYV.

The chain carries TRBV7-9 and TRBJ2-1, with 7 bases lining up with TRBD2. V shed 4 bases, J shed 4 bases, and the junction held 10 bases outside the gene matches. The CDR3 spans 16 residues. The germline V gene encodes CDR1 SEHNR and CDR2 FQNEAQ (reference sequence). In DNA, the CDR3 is TGTGCCAGCAGCTCCTATAGGACGGGGGGTTACAATGAGCAGTTCTTC. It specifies CASSSYRTGGYNEQFF. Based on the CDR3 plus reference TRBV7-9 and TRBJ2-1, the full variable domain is DTGVSQNPRHKITKRGQNVTFRCDPISEHNRLYWYRQTLGQGPEFLTYFQNEAQLEKSRLLSDRFSAERPKGSFSTLEIQRTEQGDSAMYLCASSSYRTGGYNEQFFGPGTRLTVL.

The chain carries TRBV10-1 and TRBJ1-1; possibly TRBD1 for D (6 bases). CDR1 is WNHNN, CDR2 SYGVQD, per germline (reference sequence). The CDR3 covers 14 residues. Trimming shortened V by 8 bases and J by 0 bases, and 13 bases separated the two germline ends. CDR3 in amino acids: CASGRTAMNTEAFF. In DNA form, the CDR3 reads TGCGCCAGCGGGCGGACAGCCATGAACACTGAAGCTTTCTTT.

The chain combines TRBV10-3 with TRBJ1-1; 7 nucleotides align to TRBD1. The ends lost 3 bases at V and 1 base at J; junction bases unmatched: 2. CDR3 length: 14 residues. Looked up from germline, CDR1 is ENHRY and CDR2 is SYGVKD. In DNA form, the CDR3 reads TGTGCCATCAGTGACAGGGGGGCGAACACTGAAGCTTTCTTT. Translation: CAISDRGANTEAFF.

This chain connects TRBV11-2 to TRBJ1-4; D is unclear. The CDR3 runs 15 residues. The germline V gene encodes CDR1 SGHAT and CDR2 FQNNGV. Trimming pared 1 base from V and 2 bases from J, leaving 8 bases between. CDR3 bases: TGTGCCAGCAGCTTAGGGGTCGGGACTAATGAAAAACTGTTTTTT. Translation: CASSLGVGTNEKLFF.

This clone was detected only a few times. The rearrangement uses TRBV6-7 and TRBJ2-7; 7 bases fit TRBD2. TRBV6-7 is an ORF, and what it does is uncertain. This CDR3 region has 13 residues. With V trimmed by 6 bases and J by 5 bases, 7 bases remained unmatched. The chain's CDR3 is CASSLPAGDEQYV. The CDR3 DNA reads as TGTGCCAGCAGCCTACCGGCGGGGGACGAGCAGTACGTC.

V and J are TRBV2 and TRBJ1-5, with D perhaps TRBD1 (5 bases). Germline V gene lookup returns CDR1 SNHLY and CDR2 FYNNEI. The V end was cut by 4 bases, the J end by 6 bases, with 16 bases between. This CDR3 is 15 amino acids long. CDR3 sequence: CASSGGGGRSQPQHF. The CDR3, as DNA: TGTGCCAGCAGTGGTGGCGGGGGAAGAAGTCAGCCCCAGCATTTT.

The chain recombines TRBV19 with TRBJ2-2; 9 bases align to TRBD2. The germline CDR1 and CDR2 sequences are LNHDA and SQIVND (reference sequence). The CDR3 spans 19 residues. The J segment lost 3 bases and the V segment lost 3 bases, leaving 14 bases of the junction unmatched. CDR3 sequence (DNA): TGTGCCAGTAGTATCCATCCTAGGGCTAGCGGGACCCACACCGGGGAGCTGTTTTTT. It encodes CASSIHPRASGTHTGELFF.

The CDR3, as DNA: TGTGCCAGCAGCTTACAAAATACGCAGTATTTT. It yields the protein CASSLQNTQYF. The chain carries TRBV7-2 and TRBJ2-3, with D hard to call. Trimming took off 2 bases at V and 7 bases at J, with 4 bases between the two ends. This CDR3 spans 11 amino acids. Germline V gene sequence: CDR1 SGHTA, CDR2 FQGNSA.

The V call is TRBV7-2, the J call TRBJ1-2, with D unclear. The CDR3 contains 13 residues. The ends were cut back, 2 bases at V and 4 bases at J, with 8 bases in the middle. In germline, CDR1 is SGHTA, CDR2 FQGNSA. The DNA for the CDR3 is TGTGCCAGCAGCTTAATCCGGGTCTATGGCTACACCTTC. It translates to CASSLIRVYGYTF.

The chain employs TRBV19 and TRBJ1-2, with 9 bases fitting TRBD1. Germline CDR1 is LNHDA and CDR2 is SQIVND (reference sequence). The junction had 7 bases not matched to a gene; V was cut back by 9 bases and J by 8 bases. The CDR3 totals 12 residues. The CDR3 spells CARDRGGEGYTF. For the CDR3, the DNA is TGTGCCAGGGACAGGGGTGGAGAAGGCTACACCTTC.

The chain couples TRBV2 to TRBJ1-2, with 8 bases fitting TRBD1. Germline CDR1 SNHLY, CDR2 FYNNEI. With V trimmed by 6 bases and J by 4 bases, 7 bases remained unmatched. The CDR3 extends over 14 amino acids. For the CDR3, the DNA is TGTGCCAGCAGAGAGGACAGGGTAATCTATGGCTACACCTTC. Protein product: CASREDRVIYGYTF. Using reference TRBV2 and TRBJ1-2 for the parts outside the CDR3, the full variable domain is EPEVTQTPSHQVTQMGQEVILRCVPISNHLYFYWYRQILGQKVEFLVSFYNNEISEKSEIFDDQFSVERPDGSNFTLKIRSTKLEDSAMYFCASREDRVIYGYTFGSGTRLTVV.

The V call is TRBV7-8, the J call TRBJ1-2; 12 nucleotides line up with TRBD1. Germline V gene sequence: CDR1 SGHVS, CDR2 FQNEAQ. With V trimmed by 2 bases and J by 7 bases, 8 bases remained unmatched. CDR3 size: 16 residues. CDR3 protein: CASSLRGTGGAGGYTF. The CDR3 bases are TGTGCCAGCAGCTTAAGAGGGACAGGGGGCGCTGGTGGCTACACCTTC.

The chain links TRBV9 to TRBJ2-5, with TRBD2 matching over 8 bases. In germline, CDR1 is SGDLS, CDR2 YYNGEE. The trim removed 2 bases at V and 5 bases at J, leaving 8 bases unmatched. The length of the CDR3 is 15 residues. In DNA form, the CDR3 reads TGTGCCAGCAGCGTCGGGGGGGGGCTTTGGGAGACCCAGTACTTC. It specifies CASSVGGGLWETQYF.

CDR3 sequence reads: CASSADGGTQYF. In nucleotides, the CDR3 is TGTGCCAGCAGTGCGGACGGGGGGACCCAGTACTTC. This chain uses TRBV12-3 or TRBV12-4 with TRBJ2-5; perhaps TRBD2 as D (6 bases). V lost 5 bases, J lost 7 bases, and 11 bases lay in between. The CDR3 extends over 12 amino acids.

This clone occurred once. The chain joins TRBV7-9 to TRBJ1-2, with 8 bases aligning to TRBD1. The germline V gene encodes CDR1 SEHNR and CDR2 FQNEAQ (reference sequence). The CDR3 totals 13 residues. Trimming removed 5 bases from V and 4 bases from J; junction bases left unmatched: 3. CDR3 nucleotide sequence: TGTGCCAGCAGCGCAGGGGGCGCCTATGGCTACACCTTC. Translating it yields CASSAGGAYGYTF.

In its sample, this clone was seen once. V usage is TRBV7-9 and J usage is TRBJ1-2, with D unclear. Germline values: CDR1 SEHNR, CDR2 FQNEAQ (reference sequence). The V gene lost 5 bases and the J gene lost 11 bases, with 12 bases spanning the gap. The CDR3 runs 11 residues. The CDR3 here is CASSPFERYTF. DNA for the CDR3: TGTGCCAGCAGCCCGTTCGAGAGGTACACCTTC.